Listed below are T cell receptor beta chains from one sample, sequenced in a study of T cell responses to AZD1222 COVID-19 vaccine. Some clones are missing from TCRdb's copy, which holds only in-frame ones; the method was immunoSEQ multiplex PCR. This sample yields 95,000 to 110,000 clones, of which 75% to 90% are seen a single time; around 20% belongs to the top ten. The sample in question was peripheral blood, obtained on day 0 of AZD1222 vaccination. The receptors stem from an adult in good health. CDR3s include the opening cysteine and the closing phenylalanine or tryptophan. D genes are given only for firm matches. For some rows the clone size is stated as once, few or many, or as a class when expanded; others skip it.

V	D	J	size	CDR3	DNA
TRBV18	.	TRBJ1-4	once	CASSPRESNEKLFF	TGTGCCAGCTCACCCAGGGAATCTAATGAAAAACTGTTTTTT
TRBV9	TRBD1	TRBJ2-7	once	CASSVDGTGFYEQYF	TGTGCCAGCAGCGTAGACGGGACAGGGTTCTACGAGCAGTACTTC
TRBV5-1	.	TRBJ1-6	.	CASSWGRGENSPLHF	TGCGCCAGCAGCTGGGGTCGGGGAGAGAATTCACCCCTCCACTTT
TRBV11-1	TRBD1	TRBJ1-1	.	CASSHDRGNMNTEAFF	TGTGCCAGCAGCCACGACAGGGGCAACATGAACACTGAAGCTTTCTTT
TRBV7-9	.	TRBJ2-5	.	CASSLVQGHRETQYF	TGTGCCAGCAGCTTAGTACAGGGTCACCGAGAGACCCAGTACTTC
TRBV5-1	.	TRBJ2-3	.	CASSLGGHSTDTQYF	TGCGCCAGCAGCTTGGGTGGCCATAGCACAGATACGCAGTATTTT
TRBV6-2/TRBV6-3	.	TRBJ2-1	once	CASNPRTGSGLVGGPGSYNEQFF	TGTGCCAGCAACCCTCGGACAGGGTCGGGGCTAGTGGGGGGGCCCGGCTCCTACAATGAGCAGTTCTTC
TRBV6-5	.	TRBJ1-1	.	CASSYSVGGTEAFF	TGTGCCAGCAGTTACTCGGTCGGAGGGACTGAAGCTTTCTTT
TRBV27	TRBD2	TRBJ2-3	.	CASSLSGWRGGFTDTQYF	TGTGCCAGCTCCCTATCGGGTTGGCGGGGGGGTTTCACAGATACGCAGTATTTT
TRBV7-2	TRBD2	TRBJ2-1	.	CASSFGTNNEQFF	TGTGCCAGCAGTTTTGGGACTAACAATGAGCAGTTCTTC
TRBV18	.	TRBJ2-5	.	CASSPVLEPQETQYF	TGTGCCAGCTCACCCGTTTTAGAGCCCCAAGAGACCCAGTACTTC
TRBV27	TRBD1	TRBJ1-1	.	CASSAGTGGNTEAFF	TGTGCCAGCAGTGCAGGGACAGGGGGTAACACTGAAGCTTTCTTT
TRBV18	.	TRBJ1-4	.	CASSPTETPYGKLFF	TGTGCCAGCTCACCGACAGAGACCCCGTATGGAAAACTGTTTTTT
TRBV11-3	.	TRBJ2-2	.	CASSKNPGDGELFF	TGTGCCAGCAGCAAAAATCCAGGGGACGGGGAGCTGTTTTTT
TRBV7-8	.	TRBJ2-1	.	CASTPSGGSSYNEQFF	TGTGCCAGCACCCCAAGTGGGGGGAGCTCCTACAATGAGCAGTTCTTC
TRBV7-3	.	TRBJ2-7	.	CASSLAGANGEQYF	TGTGCCAGCAGCTTAGCGGGGGCGAATGGGGAGCAGTACTTC
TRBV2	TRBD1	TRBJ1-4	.	CASSGQGGEKLFF	TGTGCCAGCAGCGGACAGGGAGGGGAAAAACTGTTTTTT
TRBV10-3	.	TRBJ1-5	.	CAISDSGVRQPQHF	TGTGCCATCAGTGATTCAGGGGTCCGTCAGCCCCAGCATTTT
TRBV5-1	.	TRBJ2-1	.	CASSSTGRAYNEQFF	TGCGCCAGCAGCTCGACAGGGAGGGCTTACAATGAGCAGTTCTTC
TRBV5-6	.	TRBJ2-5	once	CASSFTGPTETQYF	TGTGCCAGCAGCTTTACAGGGCCAACGGAGACCCAGTACTTC
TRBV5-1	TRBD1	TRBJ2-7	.	CASSFQGAYEQYF	TGCGCCAGCAGCTTCCAGGGGGCCTACGAGCAGTACTTC
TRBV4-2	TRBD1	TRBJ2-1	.	CASAAGTVALYNEQFF	TGTGCCAGCGCCGCCGGGACAGTCGCCCTCTACAATGAGCAGTTCTTC
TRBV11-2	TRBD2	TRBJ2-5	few	CASSPGLVPETQYF	TGTGCCAGCAGTCCCGGACTAGTTCCAGAGACCCAGTACTTC
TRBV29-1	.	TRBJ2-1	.	CSVGDNEQFF	TGCAGCGTCGGGGACAATGAGCAGTTCTTC
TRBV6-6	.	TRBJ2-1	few	CASSRPYNEQFF	TGTGCCAGCAGCCGTCCTTACAATGAGCAGTTCTTC
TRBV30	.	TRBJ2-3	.	CAWRGGLGTDTQYF	TGTGCCTGGAGAGGCGGGCTCGGCACAGATACGCAGTATTTT
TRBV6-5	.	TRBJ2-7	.	CASSVFSGGTYEQYF	TGTGCCAGCAGCGTTTTTAGTGGGGGAACCTACGAGCAGTACTTC
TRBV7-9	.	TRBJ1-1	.	CASSPTNTEAFF	TGTGCCAGCAGCCCCACGAACACTGAAGCTTTCTTT
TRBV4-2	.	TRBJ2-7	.	CASSQLAGPSSYEQYF	TGTGCCAGCAGCCAACTGGCAGGGCCTAGCTCCTACGAGCAGTACTTC
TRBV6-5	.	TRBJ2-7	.	CASRPGTRGHEQYF	TGTGCCAGCAGACCCGGGACCCGTGGGCACGAGCAGTACTTC
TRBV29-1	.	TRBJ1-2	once	CSVEGRGEEVLGGYTF	TGCAGCGTTGAAGGGCGCGGGGAGGAAGTACTGGGTGGCTACACCTTC
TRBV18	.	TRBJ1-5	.	CASSSDYDQPQHF	TGTGCCAGCTCATCCGATTACGATCAGCCCCAGCATTTT
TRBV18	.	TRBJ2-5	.	CASSPPLDAVGKTQYF	TGTGCCAGCTCACCACCACTAGACGCCGTGGGGAAGACCCAGTACTTC
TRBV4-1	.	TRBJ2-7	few	CASSQPDQNYEQYF	TGCGCCAGCAGCCAGCCAGACCAAAACTACGAGCAGTACTTC
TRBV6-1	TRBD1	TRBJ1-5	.	CASSDRGKYSNQPQHF	TGTGCCAGCAGTGACAGGGGGAAATATAGCAATCAGCCCCAGCATTTT